This T cell receptor (beta chain) was sequenced for a study of blood T cell repertoires in COVID-19. On the study more broadly: Nucleic acid was either cDNA or gDNA, and it came from T cells, B-cell-depleted T cells, or PBMCs.

As handled by the study authors: Reference gene primer amplification gave estimated nucleated cell counts. Libraries were prepared by immunoSEQ multiplex PCR; TCRdb keeps only in-frame clonotypes and omits some of them. V and J calls and clone size are copied from that table; D and trimming were computed from the DNA. The sample gives hundreds of thousands of clones, about 88% of which show up once; under 5% is in the top ten. Enrollees, about 18 to 89 years old, lived in fewer than 25 US areas. The study assigned cohorts using participant-reported clinical history. V lost 3 bases to trimming and J lost 6 bases, with 10 bases between them. CDR1 and CDR2 from the germline V gene are SEHNR and FQNEAQ (reference sequence). CDR3 length: 13 residues.

The chain couples TRBV7-9 to TRBJ2-3, with D possibly being TRBD1 (6 bases). This receptor was identified in a man aged 25 to 40 with acute COVID-19. Sequencing input: PBMCs or T cells enriched from blood (not recorded which). CDR3: CASSLGAADTQYF. The CDR3 DNA reads TGTGCCAGCAGCTTGGGGGCTGCCGATACGCAGTATTTT.